These 22 T cell receptor beta chains were sequenced from one sample in a study of CD8+ T cells in alopecia areata. The time point here: mouse skin 6 weeks after grafting, around onset of hair loss. Reverse transcription of extracted RNA yielded cDNA, which provided the sequencing template. Clones were read by immunoSEQ multiplex PCR, and TCRdb kept only the in-frame ones, dropping some. The repertoire consists of about 5,800 clones, none detected only once. The sample here was skin, taken at week 6. Receptors originate from a C3H/HeJ mouse with alopecia areata. Strain MHC haplotype: H2-k.

This clone was counted between two and nine times. The gene names given are mouse names. The read comes to an end 4 residues before the CDR3 does, leaving the germline J gene to fill in the end. The J gene is TRBJ2-5, the V gene TRBV29; D is possibly TRBD1 (6 bases). CDR1 is MSHET, CDR2 SYDVDS, per germline. Trimming shortened V by 4 bases and J by 3 bases, and 8 bases separated the two germline ends. The CDR3 consists of 13 residues. The CDR3 DNA, read in part, is TGTGCTAGCAGTTCGGACAGTCAAGAC. It specifies CASSSDSQD. The whole CDR3 sequence is CASSSDSQDTQYF.

This clone was seen repeatedly, ten times or more. Gene names and germline match the mouse. Sequencing ends 4 residues short of the CDR3 end; the germline J gene provides the rest. V and J are TRBV19 and TRBJ2-4; 9 bases are a match to TRBD2. V dropped 4 bases and J dropped 1; count of bases not matched to a gene: 7. This CDR3 spans 16 amino acids. Germline CDR1 is FNHDT and CDR2 is SITEND (reference sequence). This chain's CDR3 is CASSQLGGGGQNTLYF. Incomplete CDR3 DNA: TGTGCCAGCAGTCAGCTGGGGGGGGGAGGTCAAAAC.

This clone is deemed hyperexpanded. Mouse names are used for the genes. The DNA ends 4 residues before the CDR3 does, and the rest of the CDR3 is filled in from the germline J gene. The genes are TRBV14 and TRBJ2-3, with 8 bases fitting TRBD1. Unmatched junction bases numbered 3, after V lost 5 bases and J lost 1 base. The germline V gene has CDR1 SGHDT and CDR2 FRDEAV. The CDR3 contains 14 residues. Partial CDR3 DNA: TGTGCCAGCAGGCAGGGGGCGGGTGCAGAA. Its translation is CASRQGAGAE. The full CDR3 is CASRQGAGAETLYF.

This clone was counted many times. Each gene name is a mouse one. Coverage ceases 4 residues before the CDR3 finishes, and the germline J gene fills in the end. The chain combines TRBV19 with TRBJ1-1, with 11 positions matching TRBD1. The CDR3 contains 15 residues. CDR1 is FNHDT, CDR2 SITEND, per germline (reference sequence). CDR3 bases read: TGTGCCAGCAGTATACCTTGGGACAGGGGGACA. It specifies CASSIPWDRGT. The complete CDR3 protein is CASSIPWDRGTEVFF.

This clone was found many times. Any gene name here is a mouse gene name. Read data end 4 residues before the CDR3 end; the end is taken from the germline J gene. The V and J genes are TRBV1 and TRBJ2-1; TRBD1 agrees at 8 bases. In germline, CDR1 is NSQYPW, CDR2 LRSPGD (reference sequence). The CDR3 sequence is 14 residues long. Partial CDR3 DNA: TGCACCTGCAGTGGGCAGGGGGCGGGGGCT. Amino acids: CTCSGQGAGA. The whole CDR3 is CTCSGQGAGAEQFF. Variable domain in full (rest from reference TRBV1 and TRBJ2-1): VTLLEQNPRWRLVPRGQAVNLRCILKNSQYPWMSWYQQDLQKQLQWLFTLRSPGDKEVKSLPGADYLATRVTDTELRLQVANMSQGRTLYCTCSGQGAGAEQFFGPGTRLTVL.

Note on this clone: Gene names refer to mouse genes. From the germline J gene comes the end of the CDR3, since the read stops 4 residues before it. The rearrangement uses TRBV13-2 and TRBJ2-4, with a weak D call TRBD2 (6 bases). This CDR3 has 13 residues. Germline lookup yields CDR1 NNHNN and CDR2 SYGAGS (reference sequence). The chain's CDR3 is CASGDGLGNTLYF. The covered CDR3 bases are TGTGCCAGCGGTGATGGGCTGGGGAAC.

This clone has a count of ten or more. Genes and germline come from the mouse. Sequencing ends 4 residues short of the CDR3 end; the germline J gene provides the rest. The V and J genes are TRBV13-1 and TRBJ2-3; D is unclear. V was pared by 4 bases and J by 4 bases, with 7 bases between. Germline V gives CDR1 NSHNY, CDR2 SYGAGN. The CDR3 runs 12 residues. The CDR3: CASSQISETLYF. The DNA read from the CDR3 is TGTGCCAGCAGTCAGATATCAGAA.

This clone is medium-sized. Gene names are the mouse ones. Coverage ceases 4 residues before the CDR3 finishes, and the germline J gene fills in the end. This chain links TRBV14 with TRBJ2-7, with TRBD2 matching 12 bases. From germline, CDR1 is SGHDT and CDR2 FRDEAV. The CDR3 is 14 amino acids. The part of the CDR3 DNA that was read is TGTGCCAGCAGGTTGGGGACTGGGGGGTAT. It encodes CASRLGTGGY. Given in full, the CDR3 is CASRLGTGGYEQYF.

Ten or more counts support this clone. Gene names and germline match the mouse. Coverage ceases 4 residues before the CDR3 finishes, and the germline J gene fills in the end. This sequence joins TRBV5 and TRBJ2-5; 7 bases agree with TRBD2. Germline V lookup: CDR1 LGHNA, CDR2 YNLKQL (reference sequence). The CDR3 runs 14 residues. The junction had 0 bases not matched to a gene; V was cut back by 0 bases and J by 3 bases. The covered CDR3 bases are TGTGCCAGCAGCCAAGACTGGGGGCAAGAC. Translation gives CASSQDWGQD. The full CDR3 protein reads CASSQDWGQDTQYF.

Within the sample, this clone is medium-sized. Mouse names are used for the genes. The CDR3 goes on 4 residues after the read ends, and that part is filled in from the germline J gene. The chain employs TRBV3 and TRBJ2-5; D ambiguous. In germline, CDR1 is SNHLY, CDR2 FYNGKV (reference sequence). There are 13 residues in the CDR3. The V end was cut by 4 bases, the J end by 0 bases, with 5 bases between. The DNA read from the CDR3 is TGTGCCAGCAGCTACAAGAACCAAGAC. Protein sequence: CASSYKNQD. The complete CDR3 sequence is CASSYKNQDTQYF.

This clone was observed at least ten times. All gene names here are mouse names. Read data end 4 residues before the CDR3 end; the end is taken from the germline J gene. The chain couples TRBV17 to TRBJ1-2; D possibly corresponds to TRBD1 (5 bases). There are 13 residues in the CDR3. Germline CDR1 is MNHDT and CDR2 is YYDKIL. CDR3 amino acids: CASSRDWGGDYTF. The CDR3 bases that were read are TGTGCTAGCAGTAGGGACTGGGGGGGC. Full variable domain (rest looked up from reference TRBV17 and TRBJ1-2): DTTVKQNPRYKLARVGKPVNLICSQTMNHDTMYWYQKKPNQAPKLLLFYYDKILNREADTFEKFQSSRPNNSFCSLYIGSAGLEYSAMYLCASSRDWGGDYTFGSGTRLLVI.

On this clone: Mouse names are used for the genes. The CDR3 end is not reached by the read, which stops 4 residues before it; the germline J gene fills it in. The chain uses TRBV12-1 and TRBJ1-2, with TRBD1 matching 7 bases. Unmatched junction bases numbered 5, after V lost 1 base and J lost 1 base. The CDR3 covers 15 residues. In germline, CDR1 is SGHSN, CDR2 HYEKVE. The sequenced CDR3 bases are TGTGCCAGCTCTCTGCTCCGGGACAGAAACTCC. Protein product: CASSLLRDRNS. The whole CDR3 reads CASSLLRDRNSDYTF.

This clone was seen a handful of times. Mouse names are used for the genes. Read sequence stops 4 residues before the CDR3 end, and the germline J gene provides the missing end. The chain employs TRBV31 and TRBJ2-3; TRBD1 is a possible D gene (6 bases). The ends were cut back, 1 base at V and 2 bases at J, with 10 bases in the middle. CDR3 length: 14 amino acids. Germline V lookup: CDR1 GKSSPN, CDR2 SITVG. The sequenced CDR3 bases are TGTGCCTGGAGTCCCGGGGACAATGCAGAA. It is translated as CAWSPGDNAE. The entire CDR3 protein is CAWSPGDNAETLYF. Combining the CDR3 with reference TRBV31 and TRBJ2-3 gives the whole variable domain AQTIHQWPVAEIKAVGSPLSLGCTIKGKSSPNLYWYWQATGGTLQQLFYSITVGQVESVVQLNLSASRPKDDQFILSTEKLLLSHSGFYLCAWSPGDNAETLYFGSGTRLTVL.

Note on this clone: All gene names here are mouse names. The read terminates 4 residues before the CDR3 end, so the remaining end is supplied by the germline J gene. This chain joins TRBV3 and TRBJ1-2; D is perhaps TRBD1 (5 bases). The CDR3 contains 14 residues. Germline V lookup: CDR1 SNHLY, CDR2 FYNGKV (reference sequence). Trimming took 1 base from V and 0 from J, leaving 6 bases between them. The covered CDR3 bases are TGTGCCAGCAGCTTAGTGGGGGCAAACTCC. It translates to CASSLVGANS. The full CDR3 reads CASSLVGANSDYTF.

This clone was detected many times. Here the gene names and germline are mouse. The CDR3 end falls 4 residues outside the read, so it is completed with the germline J gene. The chain carries TRBV19 and TRBJ2-4, with 9 positions matching TRBD1. Germline CDR1 FNHDT, CDR2 SITEND (reference sequence). The V and J ends lost 4 bases and 0 bases, in that order; junction bases with no gene match: 3. The CDR3 runs to 15 residues. The CDR3 sequence: CASSRDRASQNTLYF. Partial CDR3 DNA: TGTGCCAGCAGTCGGGACAGGGCTAGTCAAAAC.

Comments on this clone: Gene names denote mouse genes. The observed sequence ends 4 residues before the CDR3 terminus, with the missing tail filled in from the germline J gene. V usage is TRBV29 and J usage is TRBJ1-1, with D perhaps TRBD1 (5 bases). This CDR3 spans 14 amino acids. Germline-derived CDR1 and CDR2 are MSHET and SYDVDS. CDR3 sequence reads: CASSLVQGGTEVFF. CDR3 bases read: TGTGCTAGCAGTTTAGTCCAGGGCGGGACA.

This clone has a handful of counts. Genes here carry mouse names. The sequence runs out 4 residues before the end of the CDR3; the remainder is reconstructed from the germline J gene. The chain couples TRBV26 to TRBJ2-1, with D maybe TRBD1 (6 bases). The CDR3 is 14 amino acids. V lost 2 bases and J 5 bases, leaving 10 bases between the germline ends. From germline, CDR1 is KGHPV and CDR2 FQNQEV (reference sequence). The CDR3 loop reads CASSLTGRDAEQFF. The part of the CDR3 DNA that was read is TGTGCCAGCAGTCTGACAGGGAGGGATGCT.

By share, this clone ranks as hyperexpanded. Mouse names are used for the genes. The read halts 4 residues ahead of the CDR3 end, with the missing end drawn from the germline J gene. This rearrangement joins TRBV19 to TRBJ2-1; 8 nucleotides line up with TRBD2. With V trimmed by 6 bases and J by 5 bases, 10 bases remained unmatched. This CDR3 region has 15 residues. CDR1 is FNHDT, CDR2 SITEND, per germline (reference sequence). CDR3 bases read: TGTGCCAGCATACTAAGACTGGGGAAGGATGCT. It yields the protein CASILRLGKDA. The CDR3 as a whole reads CASILRLGKDAEQFF.

This clone has just a few counts. Genes and germline are mouse. The read finishes 4 residues shy of the CDR3 end, and the germline J gene is used to complete it. J is TRBJ2-7 and V is TRBV19, with 7 bases fitting TRBD2. The CDR3 totals 13 residues. Germline assignment: CDR1 FNHDT and CDR2 SITEND (reference sequence). Losses at the gene ends were 1 base for V and 2 bases for J; bases not matched to a gene: 0. The part of the CDR3 DNA that was read is TGTGCCAGCAGTATACTGGGGGCCTAT. Residues: CASSILGAY. The complete CDR3 protein is CASSILGAYEQYF.

This clone showed up just a few times. Genes and germline are mouse. The read is 4 residues too short to cover the CDR3 end, so that end is filled in from the germline J gene. J is TRBJ2-5 and V is TRBV12-2; 7 positions agree with TRBD1. Germline V gives CDR1 SGHLS, CDR2 HYDKME. The junction had 4 bases not matched to a gene; V was cut back by 4 bases and J by 1 base. This CDR3 is built from 14 residues. CDR3 bases read: TGTGCCAGCTCACCTGGGACAGACCAAGAC. Translated, it gives CASSPGTDQD. The whole CDR3 sequence is CASSPGTDQDTQYF.

Of note for this clone: The genes and germline here are from mouse. The CDR3 end is not reached by the read, which stops 3 residues before it; the germline J gene fills it in. This chain uses TRBV13-1 with TRBJ1-6; 9 bases are a match to TRBD1. TRBJ1-6 is designated an ORF whose function remains uncertain. Trimming removed 4 bases from V and 9 bases from J; junction bases left unmatched: 8. There are 15 residues in the CDR3. Per the germline V gene, CDR1 is NSHNY and CDR2 is SYGAGN. CDR3 region: CASSPDRGLGSPLYF. CDR3 DNA (partial): TGTGCCAGCAGTCCGGACAGGGGATTAGGTTCGCCC.

As concerns this clone: Mouse germline and gene names are used. The read finishes 4 residues shy of the CDR3 end, and the germline J gene is used to complete it. V and J are TRBV12-2 and TRBJ2-4; D unresolved. V was clipped by 2 bases and J by 0 bases, with 8 bases between them. The CDR3 spans 14 residues. CDR1 is SGHLS and CDR2 is HYDKME in the germline V gene. The CDR3 DNA, read in part, is TGTGCCAGCTCTCCCCTCGTTAGTCAAAAC. Amino acid sequence: CASSPLVSQN. The entire CDR3 reads CASSPLVSQNTLYF.